The 4 T cell receptor beta chains in this list originate from one sample, sequenced in a study of blood T cell repertoires in COVID-19 (dated by TCRdb to about 2020). Libraries were constructed by the immunoSEQ multiplex PCR assay. TCRdb stores this immuneACCESS table with in-frame sequences only. Part of the clones is absent; in the studies checked, under half of the shortfall reflects unresolved V genes, and no reason is known for the rest. The table for this sample lists more than 200,000 clones; 88% of them were counted only once. Together, the top ten hold approximately 1.8% of the sample. The sequenced sample consisted of peripheral blood. These receptor sequences come from a man between 70 and 80 years old with acute or convalescent COVID-19.

This chain connects TRBV5-1 to TRBJ1-1; D possibly corresponds to TRBD1 (5 bases). The CDR3 length is 13 residues. Deletions cut 4 bases from V and 6 bases from J, with 13 bases between. Germline V gene lookup returns CDR1 SGHRS and CDR2 YFSETQ. The CDR3 nucleotides read TGCGCCAGCAGCAAGCACTCACAGGCTGAAGCTTTCTTT. This translates into CASSKHSQAEAFF. The full variable domain, completed using reference TRBV5-1 and TRBJ1-1, is KAGVTQTPRYLIKTRGQQVTLSCSPISGHRSVSWYQQTPGQGLQFLFEYFSETQRNKGNFPGRFSGRQFSNSRSEMNVSTLELGDSALYLCASSKHSQAEAFFGQGTRLTVV.

This chain connects TRBV3-1 (or the pseudogene TRBV3-2) to TRBJ1-5, with 8 bases lining up with TRBD1. Trimming took 4 bases from V and 1 from J; bases not matched to a gene: 3. The germline CDR1 and CDR2 sequences are LGHDT and YNNKEL (reference sequence). The CDR3 sequence is 15 residues long. CDR3 sequence (DNA): TGTGCCAGCAGCCTTGGACAGGGAAGCAATCAGCCCCAGCATTTT. Translation: CASSLGQGSNQPQHF.

The rearrangement links TRBV5-4 to TRBJ2-7; 8 bases align to TRBD2. The CDR3 contains 16 residues. Trimming removed 0 bases from V and 0 bases from J; junction bases left unmatched: 5. CDR1 and CDR2 (germline): SGHNT, YYREEE (reference sequence). The CDR3 DNA is TGTGCCAGCAGCTTGGGATACGGGGGGGCCTCCTACGAGCAGTACTTC. Encoded protein: CASSLGYGGASYEQYF.

The chain recombines TRBV14 with TRBJ1-1; D not certain. Trimming cost V 6 bases and J 0 bases, with 8 bases left between them. The CDR3 is 13 amino acids. Germline-derived CDR1 and CDR2 are SGHDN and FVKESK. CDR3 sequence: CASRQNMNTEAFF. In DNA, the CDR3 is TGTGCCAGCAGACAAAACATGAACACTGAAGCTTTCTTT. Variable domain in full (rest from reference TRBV14 and TRBJ1-1): EAGVTQFPSHSVIEKGQTVTLRCDPISGHDNLYWYRRVMGKEIKFLLHFVKESKQDESGMPNNRFLAERTGGTYSTLKVQPAELEDSGVYFCASRQNMNTEAFFGQGTRLTVV.